Listed here are 14 T cell receptor beta chains from one sample, sequenced in a study of breast tumors, draining lymph nodes, adjacent tissues. TCRdb processed the multiplex PCR reads anew with MiXCR; each CDR3 protein has one entry. Of about 140,000 distinct CDR3 sequences in the sample, around a third were seen once. Breast cancer patients provided tissue from their axillary draining lymph nodes. Sequencing was done on a sample of axillary lymph node tissue. The receptors originated from a female donor with breast cancer. Some clones in this sample may be carry-over from other donors' samples.

This clonotype was picked up many times. The chain links TRBV7-9 to TRBJ1-2, with D unclear. The V gene lost 1 base and the J gene lost 4 bases, with 7 bases spanning the gap. The V gene's germline CDR1 is SEHNR and CDR2 FQNEAQ (reference sequence). This CDR3 is 13 amino acids long. The chain's CDR3 is CASSLGQVYGYTF. The CDR3 coding sequence is TGTGCCAGCAGCTTAGGACAAGTCTATGGCTACACCTTC.

This clonotype was seen many times. The rearrangement joins TRBV7-2 to TRBJ2-3; no clear D gene. The germline gives CDR1 SGHTA, CDR2 FQGNSA. The length of the CDR3 is 16 residues. V was clipped by 4 bases and J by 5 bases, with 19 bases between them. The CDR3 protein is CASSSRGRTPGDTQYF. CDR3 bases: TGTGCCAGCAGCTCTCGCGGACGCACGCCTGGAGATACGCAGTATTTT.

The chain combines TRBV7-9 with TRBJ2-1, with TRBD1 matching over 10 bases. The CDR3 loop spans 14 amino acids. Trimming took 6 bases from V and 6 from J; bases not matched to a gene: 5. Germline CDR1 is SEHNR and CDR2 is FQNEAQ (reference sequence). The CDR3 nucleotides read TGTGCCAGCAGACAGACAGGGGGCAGCAATGAGCAGTTCTTC. Translated: CASRQTGGSNEQFF.

This clonotype has ten or more counts. The chain is built from TRBV19 and TRBJ1-2; D is perhaps TRBD1 (5 bases). The CDR3 has 13 residues. V was trimmed by 7 bases and J by 8 bases, leaving 17 bases between them. Germline loops: CDR1 LNHDA, CDR2 SQIVND (reference sequence). The CDR3 region is CASTSGVIDGYTF. The CDR3 coding sequence is TGTGCCAGTACCTCGGGGGTAATTGACGGCTACACCTTC.

This clonotype showed up many times. This sequence joins TRBV2 and TRBJ1-2, with 10 positions matching TRBD1. V dropped 4 bases and J dropped 7; count of bases not matched to a gene: 9. The CDR3 is 15 amino acids. The germline V gene has CDR1 SNHLY and CDR2 FYNNEI. The CDR3: CASSGFGTGAGGYTF. CDR3 coding DNA: TGTGCCAGCAGTGGGTTTGGGACAGGGGCTGGTGGCTACACCTTC.

This clonotype has a count of ten or more. The chain has TRBV12-3 or TRBV12-4 and TRBJ1-4; no clear D. Trimming removed 3 bases from V and 6 bases from J, with 8 bases in between. The CDR3 covers 13 residues. In DNA, the CDR3 is TGTGCCAGCAGTTTCCACCGGGATGAAAAACTGTTTTTT. Its protein product is CASSFHRDEKLFF.

This clonotype was seen repeatedly, ten times or more. This CDR3 is CASSFGGNGDTQYF. CDR3 nucleotide sequence: TGCGCCAGCAGCTTTGGAGGTAATGGGGACACCCAGTACTTC. The V and J genes are TRBV5-1 and TRBJ2-5; the D call may be TRBD1 or TRBD2 (5 bases each). Germline V gene lookup returns CDR1 SGHRS and CDR2 YFSETQ. The CDR3 contains 14 residues. Trimming took 2 bases from V and 8 from J, leaving 16 bases between them.

This clonotype was detected a few times. The rearrangement uses TRBV29-1 and TRBJ1-1; TRBD1 might be the D (6 bases). CDR3 size: 13 residues. The germline V and J ends were trimmed by 4 bases and 4 bases, with 13 bases remaining between them. Germline CDR1 SQVTM, CDR2 ANQGSEA. The CDR3 DNA reads as TGCAGCGTTGTGGTCCTAGGGGGCACTGAAGCTTTCTTT. Protein product: CSVVVLGGTEAFF.

This clonotype was seen repeatedly, ten times or more. The CDR3 is CASSPTGVVTGELFF. The CDR3 DNA reads as TGTGCCAGCTCACCTACAGGGGTGGTAACCGGGGAGCTGTTTTTT. The chain recombines TRBV18 with TRBJ2-2, with TRBD1 matching 7 bases. This CDR3 spans 15 amino acids. Germline CDR1 reads KGHSH; CDR2 reads LQKENI. The junction had 6 bases not matched to a gene; V was cut back by 3 bases and J by 5 bases. The full variable domain, completed using reference TRBV18 and TRBJ2-2, is NAGVMQNPRHLVRRRGQEARLRCSPMKGHSHVYWYRQLPEEGLKFMVYLQKENIIDESGMPKERFSAEFPKEGPSILRIQQVVRGDSAAYFCASSPTGVVTGELFFGEGSRLTVL.

This clonotype was seen ten or more times. V gene TRBV10-2 combines with J gene TRBJ1-5; no firm D call. The V gene lost 5 bases and the J gene lost 5 bases, with 13 bases spanning the gap. Germline V CDR1 and CDR2: WSHSY, SAAADI. The CDR3 has 14 amino acids. This CDR3 reads CASSSVGFYQPQHF. CDR3 bases: TGCGCCAGCAGTTCGGTTGGATTCTATCAGCCCCAGCATTTT.

The genes are TRBV9 and TRBJ1-1; no firm D call. Germline V CDR1 and CDR2: SGDLS, YYNGEE. Trimming stripped 0 bases from V and 5 bases from J, with 11 bases between. CDR3 length: 14 residues. CDR3 region: CASSVGIGVTEAFF. CDR3 in DNA: TGTGCCAGCAGCGTAGGAATCGGGGTTACTGAAGCTTTCTTT.

The table lists this clonotype with many counts. The chain employs TRBV7-9 and TRBJ2-5, with D unresolved. The CDR3 sequence is 13 residues long. The V and J ends lost 4 bases and 2 bases respectively, with 8 bases between them. The germline V gene encodes CDR1 SEHNR and CDR2 FQNEAQ (reference sequence). CDR3 in DNA: TGTGCCAGCAGCTCGCCCCTTCAAGAGACCCAGTACTTC. This codes for CASSSPLQETQYF.

This clonotype has a count of ten or more. The CDR3 region is CASSPSGVSYNEQFF. The CDR3, as DNA: TGTGCCAGCAGCCCTAGCGGGGTCTCCTACAATGAGCAGTTCTTC. V gene TRBV9 combines with J gene TRBJ2-1; 9 bases line up with TRBD2. This CDR3 spans 15 amino acids. Germline V CDR1 and CDR2: SGDLS, YYNGEE. Trimming removed 4 bases from V and 0 bases from J; junction bases left unmatched: 2.

This rearrangement joins TRBV20-1 to TRBJ1-2, with TRBD1 matching over 10 bases. The CDR3 totals 13 residues. The J segment lost 4 bases and the V segment lost 4 bases, leaving 3 bases of the junction unmatched. Germline CDR1 reads DFQATT; CDR2 reads SNEGSKA (reference sequence). For the CDR3, the DNA is TGCAGTGCTACCGGACAGGGGGGCTATGGCTACACCTTC. This gives the protein CSATGQGGYGYTF.